These 7 T cell receptor beta chains were all obtained from the same sample, sequenced in a study of OX40 agonist ivuxolimab in advanced cancers. Data came from immunoSEQ multiplex PCR; TCRdb stores just in-frame clones and leaves some out. The profile shows some 70,000 clones, 75% to 95% of them singletons. This sample comprised CD4+ or CD8+ T cells sorted from blood, obtained in a trial of the OX40 agonist ivuxolimab. These receptors were obtained from an adult with an advanced solid tumor such as melanoma, head and neck, liver or kidney cancer.

This chain uses TRBV6-5 with TRBJ1-3, with 7 positions matching TRBD1. Germline V gene lookup returns CDR1 MNHEY and CDR2 SVGAGI. V trimming: 5 bases; J trimming: 4 bases; junction bases outside the gene matches: 5. The CDR3 runs 14 residues. The CDR3 sequence is CASSATGVGNTIYF. CDR3 sequence (DNA): TGTGCCAGCAGTGCCACAGGGGTCGGAAACACCATATATTTT.

This chain connects TRBV23-1 to TRBJ2-2; maybe TRBD1 (5 bases). TRBV23-1 has ORF status, its function being uncertain. The ends were cut back, 4 bases at V and 1 base at J, with 13 bases in the middle. The CDR3 has 16 residues. The CDR3 nucleotides read TGCGCCAGCAGTCCGACAGTTCTTCGGAACACCGGGGAGCTGTTTTTT. This codes for CASSPTVLRNTGELFF.

J is TRBJ1-3 and V is TRBV2; TRBD1 might be the D (5 bases). This CDR3 is built from 12 residues. Per germline, CDR1 SNHLY and CDR2 FYNNEI. Trimming cost V 7 bases and J 5 bases, with 9 bases left between them. The CDR3 DNA reads TGTGCCAGCACGGGGGACCGAAACACCATATATTTT. This codes for CASTGDRNTIYF.

CDR3 amino acids: CASKSPGRSDTQYF. The CDR3 DNA sequence: TGTGCCAGTAAATCGCCGGGTAGGTCAGATACGCAGTATTTT. The rearrangement links TRBV27 to TRBJ2-3; D remains unclear. V was cut by 9 bases and J by 4 bases, with 17 bases left in between. CDR3 length equals 14 residues. Germline V gives CDR1 MNHEY, CDR2 SMNVEV (reference sequence).

This chain uses TRBV19 with TRBJ1-5, with D hard to call. V lost 9 bases and J lost 0, with 15 bases in between. The CDR3 length is 15 residues. Germline CDR1 LNHDA, CDR2 SQIVND (reference sequence). The CDR3: CASKTKQISNQPQHF. The CDR3 DNA follows: TGTGCCAGCAAGACTAAACAGATTAGCAATCAGCCCCAGCATTTT.

This chain uses TRBV5-1 with TRBJ2-5; D gene unclear. The CDR3 is made up of 13 amino acids. CDR1 and CDR2 (germline): SGHRS, YFSETQ. Between the trimmed V and J ends, which lost 2 bases and 2 bases, there was a span of 7 bases. This CDR3 is CASSFGQQETQYF. CDR3 nucleotide sequence: TGCGCCAGCAGCTTCGGGCAGCAAGAGACCCAGTACTTC.

The chain couples TRBV30 to TRBJ2-1; the match to TRBD1 covers 9 bases. V gave up 7 bases and J gave up 1 base; unmatched junction bases: 8. CDR1 is GTSNPN and CDR2 is SVGIG in the germline V gene (reference sequence). This CDR3 has 15 amino acids. The CDR3 sequence: CAFEPGQGSYNEQFF. The CDR3 nucleotides are TGTGCCTTTGAGCCGGGACAGGGATCCTACAATGAGCAGTTCTTC.